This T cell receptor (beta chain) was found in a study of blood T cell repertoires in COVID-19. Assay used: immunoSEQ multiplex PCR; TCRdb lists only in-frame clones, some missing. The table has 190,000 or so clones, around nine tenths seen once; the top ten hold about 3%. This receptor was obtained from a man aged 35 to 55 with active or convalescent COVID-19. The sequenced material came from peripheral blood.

CDR3 sequence (DNA): TGTGCCAGCTCCCCGGCCGTAGCCGCAGATACGCAGTATTTT. This gives the protein CASSPAVAADTQYF. The chain carries TRBV18 and TRBJ2-3; D gene uncertain. This CDR3 is built from 14 residues. The germline V gene has CDR1 KGHSH and CDR2 LQKENI. V lost 6 bases and J 4 bases, leaving 14 bases between the germline ends.